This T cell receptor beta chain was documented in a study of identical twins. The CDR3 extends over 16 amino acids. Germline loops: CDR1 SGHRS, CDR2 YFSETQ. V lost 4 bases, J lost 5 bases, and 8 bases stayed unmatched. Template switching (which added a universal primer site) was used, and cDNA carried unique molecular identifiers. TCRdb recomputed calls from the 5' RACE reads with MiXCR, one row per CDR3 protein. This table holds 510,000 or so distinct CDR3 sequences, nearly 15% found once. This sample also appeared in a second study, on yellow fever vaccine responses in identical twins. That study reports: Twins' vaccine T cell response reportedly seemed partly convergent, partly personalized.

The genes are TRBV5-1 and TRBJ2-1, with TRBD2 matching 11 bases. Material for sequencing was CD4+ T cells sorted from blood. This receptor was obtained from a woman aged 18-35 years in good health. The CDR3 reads CASSLATSGANNEQFF. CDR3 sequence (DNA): TGCGCCAGCAGCCTCGCGACTAGCGGGGCAAACAATGAGCAGTTCTTC.